This entry lists 7 T cell receptor beta chains sequenced from one sample in a study of blood T cell repertoires in COVID-19. Profiled with immunoSEQ multiplex PCR; TCRdb holds only in-frame clones, not every one. The repertoire includes 150,000 to 200,000 clones, 80% to 85% of them detected once, and 13% sits in the top ten. The sequencing input was PBMCs or T cells enriched from blood (not recorded which). The origin of the receptors is a woman in her sixties who had recovered from COVID-19.

Points on this clone: A read error may account for a junction end that differs from germline. The rearrangement uses TRBV5-4 and TRBJ2-5; D might be TRBD2 (5 bases). There are 14 residues in the CDR3. The germline CDR1 and CDR2 sequences are SGHNT and YYREEE (reference sequence). The CDR3 is CASSLWVAPESQYF. The DNA of the CDR3 is TGTGCCAGCAGCTTGTGGGTAGCGCCAGAGTCCCAGTACTTC. Looking up the rest from reference TRBV5-4 and TRBJ2-5 gives the full variable domain: ETGVTQSPTHLIKTRGQQVTLRCSSQSGHNTVSWYQQALGQGPQFIFQYYREEENGRGNFPPRFSGLQFPNYSSELNVNALELDDSALYLCASSLWVAPESQYFGPGTRLLVL.

This clone appeared once. The chain joins TRBV5-4 to TRBJ1-1; D unclear. This CDR3 is 18 amino acids long. The germline V gene encodes CDR1 SGHNT and CDR2 YYREEE (reference sequence). Between the trimmed V and J ends, which lost 1 base and 6 bases, there was a span of 25 bases. This CDR3 is CASSLRDLQAAESPEAFF. The CDR3 DNA sequence: TGTGCCAGCAGCTTGCGGGATCTGCAGGCAGCCGAGTCCCCTGAAGCTTTCTTT.

This clone was recorded a few times. This rearrangement joins TRBV19 to TRBJ1-1, with 7 bases fitting TRBD1. The CDR3 length is 15 residues. Germline CDR1 and CDR2: LNHDA and SQIVND (reference sequence). V lost 5 bases and J lost 1; bases outside the gene matches: 7. CDR3 region: CASSLGQVKNTEAFF. DNA for the CDR3: TGTGCCAGTAGTCTTGGACAGGTCAAGAACACTGAAGCTTTCTTT.

The chain is built from TRBV30 and TRBJ2-5; 12 bases line up with TRBD2. CDR1 and CDR2 from the germline V gene are GTSNPN and SVGIG (reference sequence). V shed 0 bases, J shed 3 bases, and the junction held 5 bases outside the gene matches. The CDR3 has 16 residues. The CDR3 sequence: CAWSVGTSGWEETQYF. CDR3 DNA sequence: TGTGCCTGGAGTGTGGGGACTAGCGGGTGGGAAGAGACCCAGTACTTC.

CDR3 residues: CASSSRDYGGEQFF. CDR3 in DNA: TGCGCCAGCAGCTCACGGGACTACGGGGGTGAGCAGTTCTTC. V usage is TRBV4-1 and J usage is TRBJ2-1; TRBD2 matches 7 bases. The CDR3 loop spans 14 amino acids. The junction had 10 bases not matched to a gene; V was cut back by 5 bases and J by 9 bases. Germline CDR1 is MGHRA and CDR2 is YSYEKL.

V and J are TRBV14 and TRBJ2-2; D is perhaps TRBD2 (6 bases). With 3 bases removed from V and 8 bases from J, the gap between germline ends came to 16 bases. The CDR3 has 15 residues. Germline V gene lookup returns CDR1 SGHDN and CDR2 FVKESK. The CDR3 reads CASSHPGRRPGELFF. The DNA for the CDR3 is TGTGCCAGCAGCCATCCCGGGAGACGACCGGGGGAGCTGTTTTTT. The full variable domain, completed using reference TRBV14 and TRBJ2-2, is EAGVTQFPSHSVIEKGQTVTLRCDPISGHDNLYWYRRVMGKEIKFLLHFVKESKQDESGMPNNRFLAERTGGTYSTLKVQPAELEDSGVYFCASSHPGRRPGELFFGEGSRLTVL.

V gene TRBV7-9 combines with J gene TRBJ1-2, with TRBD1 matching 9 bases. CDR3 length: 12 amino acids. V shed 5 bases, J shed 8 bases, and the junction held 3 bases outside the gene matches. CDR1 and CDR2 (germline): SEHNR, FQNEAQ (reference sequence). CDR3: CASSLDRGGYTF. For the CDR3, the DNA is TGTGCCAGCAGCCTGGACAGGGGAGGCTACACCTTC.